This T cell receptor (beta chain) was retrieved from a study of T cell responses to AZD1222 COVID-19 vaccine. General study points: Unmutated variant regions reportedly attract nearly half of all spike-specific TCRs.

A single count supports this clone. Its specificity is unknown. The germline CDR1 and CDR2 sequences are MNHEY and SVGAGI. The CDR3 loop spans 14 amino acids. V was pared by 2 bases and J by 7 bases, with 15 bases between. The assay was immunoSEQ multiplex PCR, and TCRdb's table has in-frame clones only and misses some. The sample records 150,000 to 200,000 clones, over 80% being singletons. The receptor's source is an adult in good health. Sequenced material: peripheral blood, taken on day 0 of MenACWY control vaccination. The chain uses TRBV6-5 and TRBJ2-7, with a weak D call TRBD2 (5 bases). The CDR3 bases are TGTGCCAGCAGTTACCCGCGGGCAGGTGGTGAGCAGTACTTC. This translates into CASSYPRAGGEQYF.